This TCR beta chain was captured by sequencing in a study of CD8 T cells in Susac syndrome. RNA totalling about 0.45 to 1 ug underwent reverse transcription with random hexamers. TCRdb recomputed calls from the immunoSEQ multiplex PCR reads with MiXCR, one row per CDR3 protein. The top ten hold about 0.087% of the sample, which has some 100,000 distinct CDR3 sequences, 93% seen once. Deletions cut 3 bases from V and 8 bases from J, with 4 bases between. The CDR3 has 11 amino acids. Germline V gene lookup returns CDR1 LNHDA and CDR2 SQIVND (reference sequence). Input material: CD4+ T cells from PBMCs. This rearrangement joins TRBV19 to TRBJ2-2; D not resolved. The sequence was obtained from a human donor with multiple sclerosis. CDR3 bases: TGTGCCAGTAGTATCAAAGGGGAGCTGTTTTTT. Translating gives CASSIKGELFF. The complete variable domain, with remaining parts taken from reference TRBV19 and TRBJ2-2, reads DGGITQSPKYLFRKEGQNVTLSCEQNLNHDAMYWYRQDPGQGLRLIYYSQIVNDFQKGDIAEGYSVSREKKESFPLTVTSAQKNPTAFYLCASSIKGELFFGEGSRLTVL.